The source of this T cell receptor (beta chain) is a study of T-cell memory formation after mild COVID-19. Study-level information: TCR clusters largely stayed donor specific. Regarding the study as a whole: Cross-reactive memory appears to have joined, as suggested by some responding clones showing up in pre-infection memory.

In the case of this clonotype: Its matching antigen is unknown.

Germline V gene data show CDR1 as ENHRY and CDR2 as SYGVKD. V lost 1 base to trimming and J lost 6 bases; unmatched junction nucleotides: 10. The CDR3 is 17 amino acids. Researchers used 5'RACE with constant-segment primers to make TCR alpha and TCR beta cDNA libraries that carry sample barcodes and UMIs. TCRdb reprocessed the 5' RACE reads via MiXCR and lists one record per CDR3 protein. The table records 550,000 to 700,000 distinct CDR3 sequences, roughly 17% of them present only once. This clonotype was sampled from an adult woman who had mild COVID-19 (a few samples of this study predate the infection). Cell type and time point are not known. The sequenced sample consisted of PBMCs or a T cell subset sorted from them (not recorded which). J is TRBJ2-1 and V is TRBV10-3, with 9 bases identical to TRBD2. CDR3 sequence (DNA): TGTGCCATCAGTGAGTTTCTCAGGACTAGCGATAGCAATGAGCAGTTCTTC. Residues: CAISEFLRTSDSNEQFF.